This record looks at one TCR beta chain sequence and its context. What it binds is unknown. This record belongs to a study of cytomegalovirus exposure and HLA in healthy donors. This PCR relied on a set of 60 Vbeta primers and 13 Jbeta primers. Profiled with immunoSEQ multiplex PCR; TCRdb holds only in-frame clones, not every one. The sample lists around 170,000 clones, 60% to 80% occurring once. V dropped 5 bases and J dropped 0; count of bases not matched to a gene: 6. The V gene's germline CDR1 is SNHLY and CDR2 FYNNEI. CDR3 length equals 16 residues. Overall study results and limits: Reports state that TCR beta sequences accurately predicted most subjects' HLA-A and HLA-B alleles.

The V call is TRBV2, the J call TRBJ1-1, with TRBD1 identical over 10 bases. Sequenced sample: PBMCs. The clonotype comes from a man in his 60s in good health and CMV-seronegative. Here the CDR3 DNA reads TGTGCCAGCAGTTCCTTGGGACAGGGGTTGAACACTGAAGCTTTCTTT. It encodes CASSSLGQGLNTEAFF.